The entry below describes one TCR beta chain. Its antigen is still unknown. Positively selected for CCR7, the CD45RO-negative cells used as naive CD8 cells excluded terminally differentiated effector memory CD45RA+ cells. The data belong to a study of shared clonotypes between healthy human individuals. Whole-study findings and limits: Expectations were that clonotype sharing among donors would be affected by sequencing depth. Shared clonotypes across all four donors exceeded non-shared ones in generation probability.

Trimming removed 4 bases from V and 2 bases from J; junction bases left unmatched: 3. The CDR3 runs to 14 residues. CDR1 and CDR2 (germline): SGHRS, YFSETQ. TCRdb's copy holds only in-frame clones and misses some; the assay was immunoSEQ multiplex PCR. The data show around 610,000 clones, about 96% seen once. This TCR was recovered from a woman aged 25 to 45 in good health. The chain employs TRBV5-1 and TRBJ2-7; 10 bases map to TRBD1. Sequenced material: naive CD8+ T cells sorted from blood. This CDR3 is CASSGDRGPYEQYF. DNA of the CDR3: TGCGCCAGCAGCGGGGACAGGGGTCCCTACGAGCAGTACTTC.